A single sample is the source of the 25 T cell receptor beta chains below, sequenced in a study of shared clonotypes between healthy human individuals (dated by TCRdb to 2018 to 2021). The library was generated by the immunoSEQ multiplex PCR assay. Here the immuneACCESS table is served through TCRdb, limited to in-frame sequences with V and J called. Missing clones are a known gap in these copies; in checked studies unresolved V genes cover under half, and the rest lacks a known reason. The sample profile shows about 1.1 million clones; roughly 77% of them were found once. The biggest ten clones account for 0.89% of the sample. The sample consisted of memory CD4+ T cells from PBMCs. The cell subset or site label of this sample denotes: CD45RA-negative fraction. These receptors all come from a man aged 18 to 30 in good health. Some clones in this sample may be carry-over from other donors' samples.

The V gene is TRBV7-2, the J gene TRBJ2-1; possibly TRBD2 for D (5 bases). CDR3 length equals 13 residues. V lost 8 bases to trimming and J lost 6 bases, with 14 bases between them. CDR1 is SGHTA and CDR2 is FQGNSA in the germline V gene. The DNA of the CDR3 is TGTGCCAGCCCAAAGCGGCCGTTCAATGAGCAGTTCTTC. As protein: CASPKRPFNEQFF.

The V and J genes are TRBV7-9 and TRBJ2-7; 7 nucleotides align to TRBD2. The germline V gene has CDR1 SEHNR and CDR2 FQNEAQ (reference sequence). V shed 2 bases, J shed 2 bases, and the junction held 6 bases outside the gene matches. This CDR3 is 15 amino acids long. The CDR3 DNA is TGTGCCAGCAGCTTACTAGCGGAAAAACCCTACGAGCAGTACTTC. Protein product: CASSLLAEKPYEQYF.

The chain links TRBV30 to TRBJ2-7; possibly TRBD2 for D (6 bases). CDR1 and CDR2 (germline): GTSNPN, SVGIG (reference sequence). With 2 bases removed from V and 5 bases from J, the gap between germline ends came to 13 bases. This CDR3 has 13 residues. CDR3 DNA sequence: TGTGCCTGGAGTCGGAGGGCCGGCCACGAGCAGTACTTC. It is translated as CAWSRRAGHEQYF.

The chain employs TRBV30 and TRBJ1-1, with D maybe TRBD1 (5 bases). The CDR3 spans 15 residues. Germline V gene sequence: CDR1 GTSNPN, CDR2 SVGIG (reference sequence). V lost 2 bases and J lost 11, with 24 bases in between. The CDR3 protein is CAWSSTFPGLGIAFF. The CDR3 DNA reads as TGTGCCTGGAGTTCAACCTTCCCAGGGCTCGGGATCGCTTTCTTT.

The J gene is TRBJ2-4, the V gene TRBV19; 16 bases match TRBD2. Looked up from germline, CDR1 is LNHDA and CDR2 is SQIVND (reference sequence). V shed 4 bases and J 1 base; nucleotides not matched to a gene: 4. This CDR3 is 18 amino acids long. CDR3 sequence: CASSTGTSGRVAKNIQYF. The CDR3 bases are TGTGCCAGTAGTACTGGGACTAGCGGGAGGGTGGCCAAAAACATTCAGTACTTC.

The chain combines TRBV5-1 with TRBJ2-7, with 11 bases matching TRBD2. V trimming: 7 bases; J trimming: 3 bases; junction bases outside the gene matches: 0. Germline CDR1 is SGHRS and CDR2 is YFSETQ. The CDR3 runs to 12 residues. The CDR3 sequence is CASGLAGYEQYF. DNA for the CDR3: TGCGCCAGCGGACTAGCGGGCTACGAGCAGTACTTC.

Worth noting for this clone: Other DNA sequences of this sample code for an identical CDR3. The V gene is TRBV18, the J gene TRBJ1-1; D is ambiguous. Between the trimmed V and J ends, which lost 2 bases and 5 bases, there was a span of 6 bases. Per germline, CDR1 KGHSH and CDR2 LQKENI. The CDR3 runs to 12 residues. CDR3 residues: CASSPANTEAFF. DNA of the CDR3: TGTGCCAGCTCACCAGCCAATACTGAAGCTTTCTTT.

A few counts support this clone. The chain employs TRBV6-5 and TRBJ2-3; 8 positions match TRBD2. The CDR3 is 14 residues long. The germline CDR1 and CDR2 sequences are MNHEY and SVGAGI. V dropped 6 bases and J dropped 5; count of bases not matched to a gene: 7. The DNA for the CDR3 is TGTGCCAGCAGGGCGGGAGGATTTGTAGATACGCAGTATTTT. Its translation is CASRAGGFVDTQYF.

This clone turned up a few times. The rearrangement links TRBV5-1 to TRBJ1-1, with 9 bases matching TRBD1. Germline CDR1 SGHRS, CDR2 YFSETQ. The CDR3 covers 14 residues. J lost 3 bases, V lost 3 bases, and 3 bases had no gene match. The CDR3 protein is CASSWTGADTEAFF. DNA of the CDR3: TGCGCCAGCAGCTGGACAGGGGCTGACACTGAAGCTTTCTTT.

The chain is built from TRBV11-3 and TRBJ1-1, with 10 bases that match TRBD1. The CDR3 loop spans 19 amino acids. CDR1 is SGHNT, CDR2 YENEEA, per germline. After removal of 0 bases from V and 1 base from J, the junction contained 11 bases not matched to a gene. CDR3 sequence reads: CASSLDLNRDRGQNTEAFF. CDR3 nucleotides: TGTGCCAGCAGCTTAGATCTAAACCGGGACAGGGGTCAGAACACTGAAGCTTTCTTT.

V and J are TRBV5-4 and TRBJ1-2; 11 positions agree with TRBD1. Trimming at V came to 3 bases and at J to 6 bases, leaving 4 bases not matched to a gene. CDR1 is SGHNT, CDR2 YYREEE, per germline (reference sequence). The CDR3 consists of 14 residues. CDR3 DNA: TGTGCCAGCAGCTCCGGACAGGGGGCAGATGGCTACACCTTC. It yields the protein CASSSGQGADGYTF.

This clone was seen just once. The same CDR3 can be traced to other DNA sequences in this sample. V is TRBV5-4 and J is TRBJ2-2; 7 bases agree with TRBD1. Trimming took 5 bases from V and 4 from J; bases not matched to a gene: 5. Per the germline V gene, CDR1 is SGHNT and CDR2 is YYREEE (reference sequence). CDR3 length equals 14 residues. The CDR3 protein is CASSSGQSTGELFF. The CDR3 DNA sequence: TGTGCCAGCAGTTCGGGACAGTCCACCGGGGAGCTGTTTTTT.

This clone was picked up one time. This chain connects TRBV5-4 to TRBJ1-1; tentative D call: TRBD1 (5 bases). Germline V gene lookup returns CDR1 SGHNT and CDR2 YYREEE (reference sequence). The germline V and J ends were trimmed by 0 bases and 1 base, with 10 bases remaining between them. This CDR3 comprises 15 residues. The CDR3 loop is CASSLGQGGNTEAFF. As DNA, the CDR3 is TGTGCCAGCAGCTTGGGTCAGGGCGGGAACACTGAAGCTTTCTTT.

The chain couples TRBV28 to TRBJ2-7; perhaps D is TRBD1 or TRBD2 (6 bases each). The CDR3 loop spans 16 amino acids. CDR1 and CDR2 (germline): MDHEN, SYDVKM. Trimming shortened V by 5 bases and J by 4 bases, and 21 bases separated the two germline ends. CDR3 nucleotides: TGTGCCAGCAGTACCCCAGGTAGCGGAGGGGGTTACGAGCAGTACTTC. Translation gives CASSTPGSGGGYEQYF.

This clone is a singleton in its sample. The chain carries TRBV10-3 and TRBJ2-1; 7 bases map to TRBD2. The CDR3 covers 17 residues. The V segment lost 6 bases and the J segment 4 bases; nucleotides outside the gene matches: 15. Per the germline V gene, CDR1 is ENHRY and CDR2 is SYGVKD. CDR3 loop: CAISQARLAAAYNEQFF. CDR3 DNA sequence: TGTGCCATCAGCCAGGCCCGCCTAGCGGCGGCTTACAATGAGCAGTTCTTC.

This sequence joins TRBV5-1 and TRBJ2-7; unclear D gene. The CDR3 consists of 14 residues. V was shortened by 2 bases and J by 3 bases, with 12 bases between the two germline ends. Germline V lookup: CDR1 SGHRS, CDR2 YFSETQ. CDR3 loop: CASSFSRAGYEQYF. The CDR3 bases are TGCGCCAGCAGCTTTTCCCGGGCCGGCTACGAGCAGTACTTC.

The V gene is TRBV5-1, the J gene TRBJ2-1; 9 bases line up with TRBD2. CDR1 and CDR2 (germline): SGHRS, YFSETQ. The CDR3 has 16 residues. The V and J ends lost 0 bases and 6 bases, in that order; junction bases with no gene match: 7. In nucleotides, the CDR3 is TGCGCCAGCAGCTTGGGTGTCCTAGCGGGACGCAATGAGCAGTTCTTC. It codes for CASSLGVLAGRNEQFF. Supplemented by reference TRBV5-1 and TRBJ2-1, the full variable domain reads KAGVTQTPRYLIKTRGQQVTLSCSPISGHRSVSWYQQTPGQGLQFLFEYFSETQRNKGNFPGRFSGRQFSNSRSEMNVSTLELGDSALYLCASSLGVLAGRNEQFFGPGTRLTVL.

The rearrangement links TRBV5-4 to TRBJ2-2; the match to TRBD2 covers 9 bases. The CDR3 runs 15 residues. CDR1 is SGHNT and CDR2 is YYREEE in the germline V gene (reference sequence). J gave up 7 bases and V 3 bases, and 7 bases lay outside the gene matches. The CDR3 loop is CASSSGTSLNGELFF. CDR3 in DNA: TGTGCCAGCAGCTCTGGGACTAGCTTGAACGGGGAGCTGTTTTTT.

The rearrangement joins TRBV29-1 to TRBJ2-7, with D unclear. Germline CDR1 is SQVTM and CDR2 is ANQGSEA. This CDR3 has 13 residues. Trimming took off 4 bases at V and 2 bases at J, with 12 bases between the two ends. CDR3 DNA: TGCAGCGTTGTTTGGGTTGGTCCCTACGAGCAGTACTTC. This gives the protein CSVVWVGPYEQYF.

In this sample, this clone turned up once. The V call is TRBV10-3, the J call TRBJ2-4, with 10 positions matching TRBD2. CDR1 is ENHRY and CDR2 is SYGVKD in the germline V gene. The length of the CDR3 is 20 residues. V lost 2 bases, J lost 1 base, and 14 bases stayed unmatched. The CDR3 bases are TGTGCCATCAGTGAGCCCCGGGGGAGCGGGAGGGGGACGGCCAAAAACATTCAGTACTTC. Protein: CAISEPRGSGRGTAKNIQYF.

This sequence joins TRBV19 and TRBJ2-2; TRBD2 aligns across 12 bases. Germline V gene lookup returns CDR1 LNHDA and CDR2 SQIVND (reference sequence). With V trimmed by 8 bases and J by 2 bases, 3 bases remained unmatched. This CDR3 contains 15 residues. The DNA for the CDR3 is TGTGCCAGTGGGACTAGCGGGTCCAACACCGGGGAGCTGTTTTTT. It is translated as CASGTSGSNTGELFF.

As concerns this clone: A far larger clone is off by one base, so a read error is likely. The V call is TRBV29-1, the J call TRBJ1-5, with D unclear. This CDR3 region has 14 residues. V lost 4 bases, J lost 0 bases, and 10 bases lay in between. Per the germline V gene, CDR1 is SQVTM and CDR2 is ANQGSEA. As DNA, the CDR3 is TGCAGCGTTGGAGAGCGATATAGCAATCAGCCCCAGCATTTT. Translation gives CSVGERYSNQPQHF.

The rearrangement joins TRBV7-2 to TRBJ1-2; TRBD1 matches 7 bases. The CDR3 runs to 16 residues. The germline V gene encodes CDR1 SGHTA and CDR2 FQGNSA. The junction had 12 bases not matched to a gene; V was cut back by 4 bases and J by 4 bases. The CDR3 DNA reads TGTGCCAGCAGCTCAGGGGGGATAATCTCCGGCTATGGCTACACCTTC. Translated, it gives CASSSGGIISGYGYTF.

The V and J genes are TRBV9 and TRBJ2-1, with no clear D. CDR3 length: 14 amino acids. Trimming left V 1 base short and J 8 bases short, with 13 bases between. Germline V gives CDR1 SGDLS, CDR2 YYNGEE. The CDR3 protein is CASSVSDRGDEQFF. DNA of the CDR3: TGTGCCAGCAGCGTATCAGATCGTGGGGATGAGCAGTTCTTC.

The J gene is TRBJ2-7, the V gene TRBV15; 7 positions match TRBD1. The V segment lost 0 bases and the J segment 6 bases; nucleotides outside the gene matches: 2. This CDR3 spans 13 amino acids. Germline V CDR1 and CDR2: LNHNV, YYDKDF (reference sequence). The CDR3 here is CATSRDAGGEQYF. CDR3 nucleotide sequence: TGTGCCACCAGCAGAGACGCAGGGGGCGAGCAGTACTTC.